The 19 T cell receptor beta chains below were found in one sample sequenced in a study of cytomegalovirus exposure and HLA in healthy donors. The primer mix had 60 Vbeta and 13 Jbeta primers. The data were produced by immunoSEQ multiplex PCR, yet TCRdb's version contains in-frame clones alone and is incomplete. The sample yields some 200,000 clones, 65% to 85% seen once. Specimen: PBMCs. These receptors were obtained from a man aged 45 to 65 in good health and CMV-seronegative.

The CDR3 spells CASSLAPGQGASEQYF. DNA for the CDR3: TGTGCCAGCAGCTTAGCCCCCGGACAGGGGGCCAGCGAGCAGTACTTC. This chain connects TRBV7-9 to TRBJ2-7; 11 nucleotides line up with TRBD1. V lost 0 bases and J lost 6; bases outside the gene matches: 7. Germline CDR1 is SEHNR and CDR2 is FQNEAQ (reference sequence). The CDR3 is 16 amino acids.

This clone showed up just a few times. This chain connects TRBV6-5 to TRBJ2-1, with D tentatively TRBD2 (5 bases). The CDR3 is made up of 15 amino acids. V was clipped by 6 bases and J by 2 bases, with 14 bases between them. Germline V gene sequence: CDR1 MNHEY, CDR2 SVGAGI. The CDR3 spells CASSPADRTYNEQFF. The CDR3 coding sequence is TGTGCCAGCAGCCCAGCGGATCGGACCTACAATGAGCAGTTCTTC.

The chain employs TRBV7-8 and TRBJ1-1, with 7 bases identical to TRBD1. Per the germline V gene, CDR1 is SGHVS and CDR2 is FQNEAQ. The CDR3 runs to 12 residues. J lost 4 bases, V lost 5 bases, and 1 base had no gene match. In nucleotides, the CDR3 is TGTGCCAGCAGCCAGGGGGTCACTGAAGCTTTCTTT. Its protein product is CASSQGVTEAFF.

This clone was detected only a few times. The rearrangement joins TRBV10-3 to TRBJ1-2; weak D call: TRBD1 (6 bases). Germline V gene data show CDR1 as ENHRY and CDR2 as SYGVKD. The CDR3 is 14 amino acids. With 7 bases removed from V and 6 bases from J, the gap between germline ends came to 18 bases. CDR3 nucleotide sequence: TGTGCCATCAAAGGGGGATCTAGAGCGGATGGCTACACCTTC. This gives the protein CAIKGGSRADGYTF.

The chain couples TRBV6-1 to TRBJ2-7, with a possible D match to TRBD2 (7 bases). This CDR3 comprises 13 residues. V was trimmed by 7 bases and J by 10 bases, leaving 20 bases between them. In germline, CDR1 is MNHNS, CDR2 SASEGT. CDR3 bases: TGTGCCAGCACGAGGGGGGGAGAACGAGAACAGTACTTC. This gives the protein CASTRGGEREQYF.

V and J are TRBV6-5 and TRBJ1-2; 7 nucleotides agree with TRBD1. V shed 6 bases and J 4 bases; nucleotides not matched to a gene: 5. CDR1 is MNHEY and CDR2 is SVGAGI in the germline V gene. The CDR3 sequence is 13 residues long. CDR3: CASRGDSLYGYTF. The DNA of the CDR3 is TGTGCCAGCAGGGGGGACAGCCTCTATGGCTACACCTTC.

The V and J genes are TRBV4-1 and TRBJ1-2, with D possibly being TRBD1 (5 bases). Trimming left V 2 bases short and J 5 bases short, with 12 bases between. The germline gives CDR1 MGHRA, CDR2 YSYEKL. The CDR3 covers 14 residues. The CDR3 protein is CASSQRAGNYGYTF. The CDR3 DNA reads as TGCGCCAGCAGCCAACGGGCAGGGAATTATGGCTACACCTTC.

This rearrangement joins TRBV4-2 to TRBJ2-1, with 10 bases lining up with TRBD2. CDR3 length: 15 amino acids. Germline V CDR1 and CDR2: LGHNA, YNFKEQ. Trimming took 6 bases from V and 9 from J; bases not matched to a gene: 11. The CDR3: CASSPSGGPPGEQFF. CDR3 DNA sequence: TGTGCCAGCAGTCCTAGCGGGGGTCCCCCGGGTGAGCAGTTCTTC.

This sequence joins TRBV7-2 and TRBJ1-3; tentative D call: TRBD1 (6 bases). Trimming removed 1 base from V and 4 bases from J, with 14 bases in between. Germline-derived CDR1 and CDR2 are SGHTA and FQGNSA. The CDR3 contains 16 residues. CDR3 sequence (DNA): TGTGCCAGCAGCTTAGTAGTCGGGGGGGCAGGAAACACCATATATTTT. Protein product: CASSLVVGGAGNTIYF. Based on the CDR3 plus reference TRBV7-2 and TRBJ1-3, the full variable domain is GAGVSQSPSNKVTEKGKDVELRCDPISGHTALYWYRQSLGQGLEFLIYFQGNSAPDKSGLPSDRFSAERTGGSVSTLTIQRTQQEDSAVYLCASSLVVGGAGNTIYFGEGSWLTVV.

This clone has only one observation. The chain carries TRBV5-4 and TRBJ1-1; D might be TRBD1 (5 bases). V was pared by 4 bases and J by 0 bases, with 13 bases between. Looked up from germline, CDR1 is SGHNT and CDR2 is YYREEE (reference sequence). The CDR3 consists of 15 residues. The CDR3 region has the DNA TGTGCCAGCAGCCTTAACGCAGGGATGAACACTGAAGCTTTCTTT. Translated, it gives CASSLNAGMNTEAFF.

A single count supports this clone. The chain joins TRBV2 to TRBJ2-2, with D tentatively TRBD1 (6 bases). CDR3 size: 16 residues. V shed 7 bases and J shed 2 bases, with 17 bases lying between them. Per the germline V gene, CDR1 is SNHLY and CDR2 is FYNNEI. DNA for the CDR3: TGTGCCAGCAAGACCACAGGGCGGATAAACACCGGGGAGCTGTTTTTT. Protein sequence: CASKTTGRINTGELFF.

The chain employs TRBV7-2 and TRBJ1-2, with TRBD1 matching over 10 bases. V lost 4 bases, J lost 4 bases, and 3 bases stayed unmatched. Germline assignment: CDR1 SGHTA and CDR2 FQGNSA. There are 14 residues in the CDR3. The CDR3, as DNA: TGTGCCAGCAGCTCGACAGGGGGCGCCTATGGCTACACCTTC. It translates to CASSSTGGAYGYTF.

The chain has TRBV4-1 and TRBJ1-2, with TRBD1 matching over 10 bases. The V gene end was trimmed by 1 base and the J gene end by 7 bases; junction bases not matched to a gene: 6. Germline V CDR1 and CDR2: MGHRA, YSYEKL. The CDR3 loop spans 15 amino acids. CDR3 in DNA: TGCGCCAGCAGCCAAGGAGGACAGGGGGGTTCTGGCTACACCTTC. Translation gives CASSQGGQGGSGYTF.

The table lists this clone with a few counts. The chain couples TRBV7-9 to TRBJ2-5; D gene unclear. Germline-derived CDR1 and CDR2 are SEHNR and FQNEAQ (reference sequence). V was cut by 5 bases and J by 4 bases, with 17 bases left in between. The CDR3 covers 15 residues. The CDR3 sequence is CASSPKRRLTETQYF. CDR3 nucleotide sequence: TGTGCCAGCAGCCCAAAGAGGCGGCTTACAGAGACCCAGTACTTC.

The genes are TRBV6-5 and TRBJ1-1, with D possibly TRBD1 on 5 matching bases. Germline-derived CDR1 and CDR2 are MNHEY and SVGAGI. V was trimmed by 7 bases and J by 6 bases, leaving 12 bases between them. The CDR3 has 12 amino acids. This CDR3 is CASKLGEAEAFF. CDR3 in DNA: TGTGCCAGCAAGTTAGGGGAAGCTGAAGCTTTCTTT.

A few counts support this clone. The chain is built from TRBV9 and TRBJ2-5, with D tentatively TRBD2 (5 bases). V shed 0 bases and J shed 1 base, with 10 bases lying between them. Germline V lookup: CDR1 SGDLS, CDR2 YYNGEE. The CDR3 runs to 15 residues. CDR3: CASSVVGVTQETQYF. DNA of the CDR3: TGTGCCAGCAGCGTAGTGGGAGTTACCCAAGAGACCCAGTACTTC.

The chain carries TRBV11-2 and TRBJ2-5; 8 nucleotides agree with TRBD1. Near its end, the DNA agrees better with TRBJ2-7, so the J call may be wrong. This CDR3 contains 14 residues. Germline CDR1 is SGHAT and CDR2 is FQNNGV. The DNA for the CDR3 is TGTGCCAGCAGCTTCGACAGGGGAAACTACGAGCAGTACTTC. Protein sequence: CASSFDRGNYEQYF.

This clone was counted only a few times. V and J are TRBV7-9 and TRBJ2-7, with D unclear. Trimming cost V 7 bases and J 5 bases, with 12 bases left between them. Looked up from germline, CDR1 is SEHNR and CDR2 is FQNEAQ (reference sequence). There are 12 residues in the CDR3. Here the CDR3 DNA reads TGTGCCAGCACCCGTAGTGAGCACGAGCAGTACTTC. It yields the protein CASTRSEHEQYF.

This chain uses TRBV7-2 with TRBJ2-7; 9 bases align to TRBD1. Germline-derived CDR1 and CDR2 are SGHTA and FQGNSA. This CDR3 contains 15 residues. Trimming at V came to 2 bases and at J to 5 bases, leaving 7 bases not matched to a gene. The CDR3 DNA follows: TGTGCCAGCAGCTTAACAGGGGGCACTGGGAACGAGCAGTACTTC. Translated, it gives CASSLTGGTGNEQYF. Full variable domain (outside the CDR3, taken from reference TRBV7-2 and TRBJ2-7): GAGVSQSPSNKVTEKGKDVELRCDPISGHTALYWYRQSLGQGLEFLIYFQGNSAPDKSGLPSDRFSAERTGGSVSTLTIQRTQQEDSAVYLCASSLTGGTGNEQYFGPGTRLTVT.